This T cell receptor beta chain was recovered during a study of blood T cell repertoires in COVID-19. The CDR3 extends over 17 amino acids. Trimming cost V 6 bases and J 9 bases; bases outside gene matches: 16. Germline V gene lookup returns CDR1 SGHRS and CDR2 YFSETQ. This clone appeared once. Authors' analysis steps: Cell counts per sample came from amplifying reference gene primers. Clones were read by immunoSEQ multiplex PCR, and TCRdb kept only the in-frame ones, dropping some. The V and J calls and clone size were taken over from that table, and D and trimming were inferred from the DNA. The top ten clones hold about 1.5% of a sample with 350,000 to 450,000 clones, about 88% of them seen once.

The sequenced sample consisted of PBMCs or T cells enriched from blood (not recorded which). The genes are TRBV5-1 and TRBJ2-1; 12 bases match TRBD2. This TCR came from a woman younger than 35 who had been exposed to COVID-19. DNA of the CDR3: TGCGCCAGCACCCAAGTCCCTAGCGGGGGGGTATTAGTTGAGCAGTTCTTC. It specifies CASTQVPSGGVLVEQFF.